Listed below are T cell receptor beta chains from one sample, sequenced in a study of shared clonotypes between healthy human individuals. Libraries were prepared by immunoSEQ multiplex PCR; TCRdb keeps only in-frame clonotypes and omits some of them. The sample yields about 1 million clones, approximately 76% seen once. Sequenced sample: memory CD4+ T cells sorted from blood. These receptors all stem from a man younger than 35 in good health. The CDR3 runs from the conserved cysteine through the conserved F or W. Each record gives: clone size, D gene, J gene, V gene, CDR3 DNA, CDR3 protein. D genes are given only for firm matches. A row's size may be missing; if present it is once, few, many or a size class.

size: NA
D: NA
J: TRBJ1-6
V: TRBV28
DNA: TGTGCCAGCAGTTTACGGGGCAGGGGCTCCTATAATTCACCCCTCCACTTT
CDR3: CASSLRGRGSYNSPLHF

size: NA
D: TRBD1
J: TRBJ1-4
V: TRBV30
DNA: TGTGCCTGGAGTCCTCAACAGGGGCCCAATGAAAAACTGTTTTTT
CDR3: CAWSPQQGPNEKLFF

size: NA
D: TRBD2
J: TRBJ2-3
V: TRBV10-3
DNA: TGTGCCATCAGCTTGGAGGGAGGGTTAGATACGCAGTATTTT
CDR3: CAISLEGGLDTQYF

size: few
D: NA
J: TRBJ1-1
V: TRBV5-1
DNA: TGCGCCAGCATTGAGGATGTCGGGACTGAAGCTTTCTTT
CDR3: CASIEDVGTEAFF

size: NA
D: NA
J: TRBJ2-5
V: TRBV4-1
DNA: TGCGCCAGCAGTTCCGGTACAACGGGAGAGACCCAGTACTTC
CDR3: CASSSGTTGETQYF

size: NA
D: NA
J: TRBJ1-4
V: TRBV9
DNA: TGTGCCAGCGGCCCCTCGGTTGGAAAACTGTTTTTT
CDR3: CASGPSVGKLFF

size: few
D: NA
J: TRBJ2-3
V: TRBV2
DNA: TGTGCCAGCACGGGCAGACTTTCCACAGATACGCAGTATTTT
CDR3: CASTGRLSTDTQYF

size: NA
D: NA
J: TRBJ1-2
V: TRBV6-5
DNA: TGTGCCAGCAGTTACTCACAGGGCTACTACACCTTC
CDR3: CASSYSQGYYTF

size: NA
D: NA
J: TRBJ1-1
V: TRBV20-1
DNA: TGCAGTGCTACCAGGAACACTGAAGCTTTCTTT
CDR3: CSATRNTEAFF

size: NA
D: NA
J: TRBJ2-2
V: TRBV15
DNA: TGTGCCACCAGCAGAGATCCTGTATCGAACACCGGGGAGCTGTTTTTT
CDR3: CATSRDPVSNTGELFF

size: NA
D: NA
J: TRBJ1-5
V: TRBV4-1
DNA: TGCGCCAGCAGCCAAGAGGATAATCAGCCCCAGCATTTT
CDR3: CASSQEDNQPQHF

size: NA
D: TRBD2
J: TRBJ2-7
V: TRBV5-6
DNA: TGTGCCAGCAGCCTCGCGGGGGACTCCCGTGGCGAGCAGTACTTC
CDR3: CASSLAGDSRGEQYF

size: many
D: NA
J: TRBJ2-1
V: TRBV28
DNA: TGTGCCAGCAGGAAAGGGGAAGGTGAGCAGTTCTTC
CDR3: CASRKGEGEQFF

size: NA
D: TRBD1
J: TRBJ1-1
V: TRBV4-1
DNA: TGCGCCAGCAGCCTAGATCTAACAGGGGGTAACACTGAAGCTTTCTTT
CDR3: CASSLDLTGGNTEAFF

size: NA
D: NA
J: TRBJ2-7
V: TRBV2
DNA: TGTGCCAGCAGTGAAGGGTCTACCGAGCAGTACTTC
CDR3: CASSEGSTEQYF

size: NA
D: NA
J: TRBJ2-1
V: TRBV10-3
DNA: TGTGCCATCAGTGATCCCACTCGTAGCTCCTCGGTCAATGAGCAGTTCTTC
CDR3: CAISDPTRSSSVNEQFF

size: few
D: TRBD2
J: TRBJ2-3
V: TRBV5-1
DNA: TGCGCCAGCAGCTTGCGCGGGGGGTCTACAGAGGCGCAGTATTTT
CDR3: CASSLRGGSTEAQYF

size: NA
D: TRBD2
J: TRBJ2-3
V: TRBV9
DNA: TGTGCCAGCAGCGTAGCACCGGGGGGGCATGAAGATACGCAGTATTTT
CDR3: CASSVAPGGHEDTQYF

size: NA
D: NA
J: TRBJ1-2
V: TRBV5-1
DNA: TGCGCCAGCAGCCCGACGGCTAACTATGGCTACACCTTC
CDR3: CASSPTANYGYTF

size: NA
D: NA
J: TRBJ1-1
V: TRBV7-9
DNA: TGTGCCAGCAGCTTAGGACAGCCGAACACTGAAGCTTTCTTT
CDR3: CASSLGQPNTEAFF

size: NA
D: TRBD1
J: TRBJ2-3
V: TRBV9
DNA: TGTGCCAGCAGCGCACCGGGGACAGGGGGCGGGGCAGATACGCAGTATTTT
CDR3: CASSAPGTGGGADTQYF

size: once
D: TRBD2
J: TRBJ2-7
V: TRBV10-3
DNA: TGTGCCATCAGGAGGACTAGCGGGAGCTCCTACGAGCAGTACTTC
CDR3: CAIRRTSGSSYEQYF

size: few
D: NA
J: TRBJ1-1
V: TRBV2
DNA: TGTGCCAGCAGTGAATCGGAGTTTTCTCACACTGAAGCTTTCTTT
CDR3: CASSESEFSHTEAFF

size: NA
D: NA
J: TRBJ2-3
V: TRBV30
DNA: TGTGCCTGGAGTCTGGGACAAGCTGGCACAGATACGCAGTATTTT
CDR3: CAWSLGQAGTDTQYF

size: NA
D: TRBD1
J: TRBJ2-1
V: TRBV5-8
DNA: TGTGCCAGCAGCTTCCCAGGACAGGGGGCTCTTAGACATGAGCAGTTCTTC
CDR3: CASSFPGQGALRHEQFF

size: NA
D: TRBD2
J: TRBJ2-3
V: TRBV5-1
DNA: TGCGCCAGCAGCTTGGGTGGGAGGGCCTTGGCAGATACGCAGTATTTT
CDR3: CASSLGGRALADTQYF

size: NA
D: TRBD2
J: TRBJ2-5
V: TRBV7-9
DNA: TGTGCCAGCACCATTACTAGCGGGGGCCCAGAGACCCAGTACTTC
CDR3: CASTITSGGPETQYF

size: NA
D: NA
J: TRBJ2-4
V: TRBV6-4
DNA: TGTGCCAGCAGTGCCCACAATGACAGAAACATTCAGTACTTC
CDR3: CASSAHNDRNIQYF

size: NA
D: NA
J: TRBJ2-7
V: TRBV5-1
DNA: TGCGCCAGCAGCTACGCAAGGGAAGGGGTTGAATACTTC
CDR3: CASSYAREGVEYF

size: many
D: NA
J: TRBJ2-2
V: TRBV7-9
DNA: TGTGCCAGCATCCTTTCTACGCCCGGGGAGCTGTTTTTT
CDR3: CASILSTPGELFF

size: few
D: NA
J: TRBJ2-5
V: TRBV21-1
DNA: TGTGCCAGCAGCAACGCTATCCACCCGGGTCTTAAGGGAGAGACCCAGTACTTC
CDR3: CASSNAIHPGLKGETQYF

size: many
D: NA
J: TRBJ1-6
V: TRBV5-6
DNA: TGTGCCAGCAGCTTGAGAGGGGAAAGCTCCTATAATTCACCCCTCCACTTT
CDR3: CASSLRGESSYNSPLHF

size: NA
D: TRBD1
J: TRBJ1-4
V: TRBV7-2
DNA: TGTGCCAGCAGCATGGACAGGGTGTCAACTAATGAAAAACTGTTTTTT
CDR3: CASSMDRVSTNEKLFF

size: NA
D: NA
J: TRBJ2-1
V: TRBV12-5
DNA: TGTGCTAGTGGTATTGGACACCTCAATGAGCAGTTCTTC
CDR3: CASGIGHLNEQFF

size: NA
D: NA
J: TRBJ1-1
V: TRBV2
DNA: TGTGCCAGCTGTTCGTGGGTTCCCAGGGCAAACACTGAAGCTTTCTTT
CDR3: CASCSWVPRANTEAFF

size: NA
D: NA
J: TRBJ2-2
V: TRBV7-8
DNA: TGTGCCAGCGCCTCACAGAGTCCAGTCAAGGGCGGGGAGCTGTTTTTT
CDR3: CASASQSPVKGGELFF

size: NA
D: TRBD2
J: TRBJ2-3
V: TRBV4-2
DNA: TGTGCCAGCAGCCAAGATAGGGCGGGGGGCTTCACAGATACGCAGTATTTT
CDR3: CASSQDRAGGFTDTQYF

size: once
D: NA
J: TRBJ2-7
V: TRBV7-9
DNA: TGTGCCAGCAGCTTAGTAGGACGGATTACCGAGCAGTACTTC
CDR3: CASSLVGRITEQYF

size: many
D: NA
J: TRBJ1-2
V: TRBV30
DNA: TGTGCCTGGAGTGTACGGGGGGGCTACACCTTC
CDR3: CAWSVRGGYTF

size: many
D: NA
J: TRBJ1-3
V: TRBV6-6
DNA: TGTGCCAGCAGCAACAGGGTTTCTGGAAACACCATATATTTT
CDR3: CASSNRVSGNTIYF

size: NA
D: NA
J: TRBJ2-6
V: TRBV4-1
DNA: TGCGCCAGCAGCCAACGGGCCCCCTCCACCTCTGGGGCCAACGTCCTGACTTTC
CDR3: CASSQRAPSTSGANVLTF

size: once
D: NA
J: TRBJ2-6
V: TRBV28
DNA: TGTGCCAGCAATACAGGGAGCTCTGGGGCCAACGTCCTGACTTTC
CDR3: CASNTGSSGANVLTF

size: NA
D: TRBD1
J: TRBJ2-7
V: TRBV5-1
DNA: TGCGCCAGCAGCTCCCAATACCAGGGGGTCGAGCAGTACTTC
CDR3: CASSSQYQGVEQYF

size: NA
D: NA
J: TRBJ2-5
V: TRBV6-1
DNA: TGTGCCAGCAGTGAACCCGGGCCCCAGTACTTC
CDR3: CASSEPGPQYF

size: few
D: NA
J: TRBJ2-7
V: TRBV2
DNA: TGTGCCAGCAGTGACGAGTCGCACGAGCAGTACTTC
CDR3: CASSDESHEQYF

size: NA
D: NA
J: TRBJ2-1
V: TRBV21-1
DNA: TGTGCCAGCAGCAAATTACTAGCGGGAGGGCCGTGCAATGAGCAGTTCTTC
CDR3: CASSKLLAGGPCNEQFF

size: few
D: TRBD1
J: TRBJ1-6
V: TRBV5-1
DNA: TGCGCCAGCAGCGTAGCAGGGAGTGACAGGGGTTCACCCCTCCACTTT
CDR3: CASSVAGSDRGSPLHF

size: NA
D: TRBD1
J: TRBJ2-2
V: TRBV6-1
DNA: TGTGCCAGCAGTTCCGGGACAGCGAACACCGGGGAGCTGTTTTTT
CDR3: CASSSGTANTGELFF

size: NA
D: TRBD1
J: TRBJ2-6
V: TRBV5-1
DNA: TGCGCCAGCAGCTTGGCTCGGACCGGGACAGGGGTTTCTGGGGCCAACGTCCTGACTTTC
CDR3: CASSLARTGTGVSGANVLTF

size: NA
D: NA
J: TRBJ1-1
V: TRBV30
DNA: TGTGCCTGGATCCCACTCATGAACACTGAAGCTTTCTTT
CDR3: CAWIPLMNTEAFF

size: NA
D: NA
J: TRBJ2-5
V: TRBV28
DNA: TGTGCCACTACTTACGATCGTGAGACCCAGTACTTC
CDR3: CATTYDRETQYF

size: once
D: TRBD1
J: TRBJ2-3
V: TRBV5-1
DNA: TGCGCCAGCAGCTTAAGGACAGGCCGCACAGATACGCAGTATTTT
CDR3: CASSLRTGRTDTQYF

size: once
D: NA
J: TRBJ1-6
V: TRBV18
DNA: TGTGCCAGCTCACCAGTGGTTGGAAATTCACCCCTCCACTTT
CDR3: CASSPVVGNSPLHF

size: once
D: TRBD1
J: TRBJ1-2
V: TRBV28
DNA: TGTGCCAGCAGTTTAAGGGGAAGACAGGGAAACTATGGCTACACCTTC
CDR3: CASSLRGRQGNYGYTF